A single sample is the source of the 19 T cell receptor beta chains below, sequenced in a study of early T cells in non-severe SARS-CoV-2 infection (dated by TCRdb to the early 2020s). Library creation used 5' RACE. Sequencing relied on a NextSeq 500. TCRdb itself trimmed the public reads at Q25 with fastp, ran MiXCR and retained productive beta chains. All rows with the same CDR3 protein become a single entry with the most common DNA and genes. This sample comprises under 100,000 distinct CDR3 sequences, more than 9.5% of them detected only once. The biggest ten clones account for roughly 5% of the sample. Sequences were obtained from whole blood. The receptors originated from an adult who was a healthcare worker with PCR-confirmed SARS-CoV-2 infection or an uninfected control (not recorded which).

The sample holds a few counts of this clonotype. The CDR3 spells CASSVASQGSGYTF. DNA of the CDR3: TGTGCCAGCAGCGTCGCAAGCCAGGGTAGTGGCTACACCTTC. The rearrangement links TRBV2 to TRBJ1-2, with D possibly TRBD1 on 5 matching bases. The CDR3 runs 14 residues. Germline V gene data show CDR1 as SNHLY and CDR2 as FYNNEI. V dropped 6 bases and J dropped 7 bases, with 18 bases sitting between them. Using reference TRBV2 and TRBJ1-2 for the parts outside the CDR3, the full variable domain is EPEVTQTPSHQVTQMGQEVILRCVPISNHLYFYWYRQILGQKVEFLVSFYNNEISEKSEIFDDQFSVERPDGSNFTLKIRSTKLEDSAMYFCASSVASQGSGYTFGSGTRLTVV.

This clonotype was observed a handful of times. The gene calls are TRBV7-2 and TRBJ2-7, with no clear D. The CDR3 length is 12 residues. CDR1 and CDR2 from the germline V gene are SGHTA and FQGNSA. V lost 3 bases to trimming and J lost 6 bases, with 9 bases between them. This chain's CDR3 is CASSFPPLEQYF. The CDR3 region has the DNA TGTGCCAGCAGCTTTCCCCCTCTCGAGCAGTACTTC. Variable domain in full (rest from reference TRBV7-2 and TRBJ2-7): GAGVSQSPSNKVTEKGKDVELRCDPISGHTALYWYRQSLGQGLEFLIYFQGNSAPDKSGLPSDRFSAERTGGSVSTLTIQRTQQEDSAVYLCASSFPPLEQYFGPGTRLTVT.

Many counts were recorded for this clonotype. CDR3 in DNA: TGCAGCGTTGGCGGACCCGCAATGGGCGCTAATGAAAAACTGTTTTTT. Encoded protein: CSVGGPAMGANEKLFF. The rearrangement links TRBV29-1 to TRBJ1-4; D unclear. V was shortened by 4 bases and J by 3 bases, with 18 bases between the two germline ends. The CDR3 consists of 16 residues. Germline CDR1 and CDR2: SQVTM and ANQGSEA.

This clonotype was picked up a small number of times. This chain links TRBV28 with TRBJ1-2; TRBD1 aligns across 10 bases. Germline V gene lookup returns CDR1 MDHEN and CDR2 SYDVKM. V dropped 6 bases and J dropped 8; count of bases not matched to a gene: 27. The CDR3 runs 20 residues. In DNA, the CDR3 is TGTGCCAGCAGCACACGAACCCTCCGGGACAGGGGCAACCCAATGTGGGGCTACACCTTC. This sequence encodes CASSTRTLRDRGNPMWGYTF.

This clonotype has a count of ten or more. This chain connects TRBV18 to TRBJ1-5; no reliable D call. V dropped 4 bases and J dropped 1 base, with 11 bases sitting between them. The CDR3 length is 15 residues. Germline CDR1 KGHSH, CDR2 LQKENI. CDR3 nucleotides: TGTGCCAGCTCACGATCCGGGCTAAGCAATCAGCCCCAGCATTTT. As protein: CASSRSGLSNQPQHF.

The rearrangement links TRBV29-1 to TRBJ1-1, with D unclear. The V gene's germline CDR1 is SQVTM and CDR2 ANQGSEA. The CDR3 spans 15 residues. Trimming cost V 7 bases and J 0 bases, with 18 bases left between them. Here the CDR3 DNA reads TGCAGCGCTACAACGGCCTTTGTCATGAACACTGAAGCTTTCTTT. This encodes CSATTAFVMNTEAFF.

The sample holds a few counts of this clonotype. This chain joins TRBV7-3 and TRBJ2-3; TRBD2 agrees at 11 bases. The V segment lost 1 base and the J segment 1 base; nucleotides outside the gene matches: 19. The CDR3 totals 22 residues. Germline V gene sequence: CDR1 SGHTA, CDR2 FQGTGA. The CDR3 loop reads CASSLKPPASGRKRLGTDTQYF. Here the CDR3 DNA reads TGTGCCAGCAGCTTAAAGCCACCGGCTAGCGGGAGGAAGCGGTTGGGCACAGATACGCAGTATTTT.

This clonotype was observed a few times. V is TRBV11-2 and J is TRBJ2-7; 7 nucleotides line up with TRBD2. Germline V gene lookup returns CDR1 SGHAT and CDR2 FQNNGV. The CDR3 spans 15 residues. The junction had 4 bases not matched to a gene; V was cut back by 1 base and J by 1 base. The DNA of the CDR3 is TGTGCCAGCAGCTTAGCGTCTAGCGGTTCCTACGAGCAGTACTTC. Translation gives CASSLASSGSYEQYF.

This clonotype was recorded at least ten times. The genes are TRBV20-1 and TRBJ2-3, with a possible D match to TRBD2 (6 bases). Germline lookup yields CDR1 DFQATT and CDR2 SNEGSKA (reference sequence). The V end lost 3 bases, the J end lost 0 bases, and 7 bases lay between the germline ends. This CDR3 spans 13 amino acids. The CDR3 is CSASGSSTDTQYF. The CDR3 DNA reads TGCAGTGCTAGCGGGAGTAGCACAGATACGCAGTATTTT.

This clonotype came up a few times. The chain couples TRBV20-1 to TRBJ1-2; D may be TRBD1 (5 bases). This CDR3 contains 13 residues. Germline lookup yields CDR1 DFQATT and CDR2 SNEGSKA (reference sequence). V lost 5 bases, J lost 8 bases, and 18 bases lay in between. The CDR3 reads CSARLRGSEGYTF. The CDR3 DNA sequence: TGCAGTGCTCGACTCCGGGGGTCGGAAGGCTACACCTTC.

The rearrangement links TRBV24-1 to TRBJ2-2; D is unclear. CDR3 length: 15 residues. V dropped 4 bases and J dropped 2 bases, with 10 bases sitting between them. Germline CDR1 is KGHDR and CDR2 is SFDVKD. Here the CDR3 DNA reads TGTGCCACCAGTGACCCAGGACGAAACACCGGGGAGCTGTTTTTT. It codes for CATSDPGRNTGELFF.

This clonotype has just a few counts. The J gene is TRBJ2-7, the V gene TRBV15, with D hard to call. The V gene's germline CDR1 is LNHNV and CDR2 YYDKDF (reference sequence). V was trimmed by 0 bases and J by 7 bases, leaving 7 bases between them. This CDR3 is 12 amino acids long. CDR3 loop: CATSREEKEQYF. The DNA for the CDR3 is TGTGCCACCAGCAGAGAGGAGAAGGAGCAGTACTTC.

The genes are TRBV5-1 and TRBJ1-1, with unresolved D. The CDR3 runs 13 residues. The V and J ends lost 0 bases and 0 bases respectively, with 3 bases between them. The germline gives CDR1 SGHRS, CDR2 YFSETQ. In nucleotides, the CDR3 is TGCGCCAGCAGCTTGGGGTTGAACACTGAAGCTTTCTTT. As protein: CASSLGLNTEAFF.

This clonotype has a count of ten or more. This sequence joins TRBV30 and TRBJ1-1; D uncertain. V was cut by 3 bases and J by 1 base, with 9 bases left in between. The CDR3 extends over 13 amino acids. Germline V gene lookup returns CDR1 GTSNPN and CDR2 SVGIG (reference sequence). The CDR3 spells CAWRLTPNTEAFF. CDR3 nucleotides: TGTGCCTGGAGGCTGACACCGAACACTGAAGCTTTCTTT.

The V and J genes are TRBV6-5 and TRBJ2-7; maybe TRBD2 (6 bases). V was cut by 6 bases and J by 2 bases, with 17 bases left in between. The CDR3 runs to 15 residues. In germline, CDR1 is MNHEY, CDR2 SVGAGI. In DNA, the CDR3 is TGTGCCAGCAGGCCCAGCCTGGCGGGGACCTACGAGCAGTACTTC. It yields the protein CASRPSLAGTYEQYF.

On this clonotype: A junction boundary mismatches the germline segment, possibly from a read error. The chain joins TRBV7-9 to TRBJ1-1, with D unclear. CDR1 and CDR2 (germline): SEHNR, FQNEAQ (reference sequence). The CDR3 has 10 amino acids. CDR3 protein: CASSLAATNF. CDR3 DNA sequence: TGTGCCAGCAGCTTAGCCGCGACCAATTTT.

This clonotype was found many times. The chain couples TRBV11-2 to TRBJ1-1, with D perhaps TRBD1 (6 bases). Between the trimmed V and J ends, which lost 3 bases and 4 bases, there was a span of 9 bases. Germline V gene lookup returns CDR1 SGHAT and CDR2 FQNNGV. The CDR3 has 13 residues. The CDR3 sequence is CASSLGHLTEAFF. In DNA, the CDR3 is TGTGCCAGCAGCTTGGGACACCTCACTGAAGCTTTCTTT.

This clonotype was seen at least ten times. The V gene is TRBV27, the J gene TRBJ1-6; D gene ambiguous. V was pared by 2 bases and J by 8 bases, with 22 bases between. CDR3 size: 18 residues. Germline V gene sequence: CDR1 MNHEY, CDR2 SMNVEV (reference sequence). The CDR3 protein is CASSLTSVFSNKHSPLHF. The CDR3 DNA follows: TGTGCCAGCAGTTTAACATCGGTGTTTTCTAACAAACATTCACCCCTCCACTTT.

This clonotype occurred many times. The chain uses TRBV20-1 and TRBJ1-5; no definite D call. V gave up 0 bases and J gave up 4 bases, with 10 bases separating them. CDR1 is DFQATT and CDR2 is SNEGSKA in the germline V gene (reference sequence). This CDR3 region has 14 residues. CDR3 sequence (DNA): TGCAGTGCTAGAGAAAGGAGGAGGAATCAGCCCCAGCATTTT. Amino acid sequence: CSARERRRNQPQHF.